This T cell receptor beta chain appears in the sequencing data of a study of shared clonotypes between healthy human individuals. Trimming pared 2 bases from V and 5 bases from J, leaving 9 bases between. The CDR3 totals 14 residues. CDR1 and CDR2 (germline): MNHEY, SMNVEV (reference sequence). Sequencing used immunoSEQ multiplex PCR; TCRdb keeps in-frame clones, though not all of them. The sample yields 1 million to 1.2 million clones, roughly 77% seen once. This clonotype was sampled from a young man in good health. Some clones in this sample may be carry-over from other donors' samples. The sample was memory CD4+ T cells from PBMCs. The subset here: CD45RA-negative fraction. V and J are TRBV27 and TRBJ2-2; a possible D gene is TRBD1 (6 bases). CDR3 sequence reads: CASSLKTGTGELFF. The CDR3, as DNA: TGTGCCAGCAGTTTAAAAACAGGGACCGGGGAGCTGTTTTTT.